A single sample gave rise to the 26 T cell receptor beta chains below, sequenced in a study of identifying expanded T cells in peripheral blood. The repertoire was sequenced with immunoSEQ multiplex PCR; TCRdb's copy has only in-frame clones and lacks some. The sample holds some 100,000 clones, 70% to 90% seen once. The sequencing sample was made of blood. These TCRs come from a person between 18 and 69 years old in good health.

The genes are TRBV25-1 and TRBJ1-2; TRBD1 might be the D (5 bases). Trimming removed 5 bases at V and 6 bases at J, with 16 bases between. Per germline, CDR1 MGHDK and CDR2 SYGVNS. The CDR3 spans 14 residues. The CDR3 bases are TGTGCCAGCAGTACGGCAGGGAGAAAAAATGGCTACACCTTC. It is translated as CASSTAGRKNGYTF.

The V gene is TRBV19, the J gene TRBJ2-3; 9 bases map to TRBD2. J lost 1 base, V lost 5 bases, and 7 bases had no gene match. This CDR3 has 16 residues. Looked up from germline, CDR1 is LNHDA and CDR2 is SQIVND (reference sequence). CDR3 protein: CASSLGGGAGTDTQYF. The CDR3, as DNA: TGTGCCAGTAGTCTCGGCGGGGGGGCCGGCACAGATACGCAGTATTTT.

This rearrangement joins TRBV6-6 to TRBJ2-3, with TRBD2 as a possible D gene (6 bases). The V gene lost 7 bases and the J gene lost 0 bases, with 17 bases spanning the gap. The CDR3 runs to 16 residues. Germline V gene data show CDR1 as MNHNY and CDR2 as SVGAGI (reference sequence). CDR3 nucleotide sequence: TGTGCCAGCAAGGGGTATAGCGGTAAGAGCACAGATACGCAGTATTTT. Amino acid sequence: CASKGYSGKSTDTQYF.

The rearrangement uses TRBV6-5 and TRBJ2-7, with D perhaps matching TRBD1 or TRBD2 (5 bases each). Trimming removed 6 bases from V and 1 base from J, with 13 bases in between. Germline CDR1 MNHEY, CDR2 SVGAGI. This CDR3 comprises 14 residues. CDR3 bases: TGTGCCAGCAGCCCCCGGGACCGGTCCTACGAGCAGTACTTC. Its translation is CASSPRDRSYEQYF.

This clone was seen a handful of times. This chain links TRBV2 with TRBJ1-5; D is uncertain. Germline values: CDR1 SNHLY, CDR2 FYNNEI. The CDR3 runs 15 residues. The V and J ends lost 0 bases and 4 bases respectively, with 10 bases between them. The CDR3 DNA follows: TGTGCCAGCAGTGAAGCCGAGATACTTAATCAGCCCCAGCATTTT. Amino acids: CASSEAEILNQPQHF.

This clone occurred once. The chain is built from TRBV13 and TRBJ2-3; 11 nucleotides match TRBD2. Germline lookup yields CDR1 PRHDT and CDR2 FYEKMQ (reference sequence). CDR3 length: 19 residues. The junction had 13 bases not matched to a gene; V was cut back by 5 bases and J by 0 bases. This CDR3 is CASSPRWLAGGTSTDTQYF. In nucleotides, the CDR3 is TGTGCCAGCAGCCCCAGATGGCTAGCGGGGGGCACTAGCACAGATACGCAGTATTTT.

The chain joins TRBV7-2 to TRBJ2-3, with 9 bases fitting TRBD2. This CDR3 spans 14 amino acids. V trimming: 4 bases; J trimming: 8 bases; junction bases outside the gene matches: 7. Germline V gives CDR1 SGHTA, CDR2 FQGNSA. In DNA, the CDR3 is TGTGCCAGCAGCTACCCTAGCGGGGTGACTACGCAGTATTTT. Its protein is CASSYPSGVTTQYF.

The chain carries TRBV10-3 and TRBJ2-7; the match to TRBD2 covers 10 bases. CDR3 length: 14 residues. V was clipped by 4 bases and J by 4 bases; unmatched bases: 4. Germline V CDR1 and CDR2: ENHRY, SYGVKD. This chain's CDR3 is CAISGAGGEYEQYF. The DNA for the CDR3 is TGTGCCATCAGTGGAGCGGGGGGGGAATACGAGCAGTACTTC.

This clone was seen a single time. CDR3 in amino acids: CASKRSAGETQYF. CDR3 sequence (DNA): TGTGCCAGCAAGAGGTCTGCCGGAGAGACCCAGTACTTC. This chain connects TRBV28 to TRBJ2-5, with unresolved D. The germline V and J ends were trimmed by 7 bases and 4 bases, with 13 bases remaining between them. This CDR3 comprises 13 residues. The germline gives CDR1 MDHEN, CDR2 SYDVKM.

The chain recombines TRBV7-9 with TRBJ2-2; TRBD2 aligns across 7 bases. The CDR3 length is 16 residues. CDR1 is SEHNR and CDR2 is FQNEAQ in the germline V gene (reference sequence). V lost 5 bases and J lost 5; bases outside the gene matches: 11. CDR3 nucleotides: TGTGCCAGCAGCCCCCGCTGGGGGGGGTCGACCGGGGAGCTGTTTTTT. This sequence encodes CASSPRWGGSTGELFF.

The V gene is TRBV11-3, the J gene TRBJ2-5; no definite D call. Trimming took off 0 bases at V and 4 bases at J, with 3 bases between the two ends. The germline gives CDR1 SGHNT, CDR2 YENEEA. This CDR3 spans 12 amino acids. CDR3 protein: CASSLDRETQYF. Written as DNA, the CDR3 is TGTGCCAGCAGCTTAGATCGAGAGACCCAGTACTTC.

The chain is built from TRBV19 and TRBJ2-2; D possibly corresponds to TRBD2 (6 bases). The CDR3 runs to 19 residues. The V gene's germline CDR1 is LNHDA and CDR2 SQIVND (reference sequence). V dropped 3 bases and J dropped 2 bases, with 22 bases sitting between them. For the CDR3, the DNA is TGTGCCAGTAGTATTTTCGGAGTTTGGGGGGAGGTTAACACCGGGGAGCTGTTTTTT. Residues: CASSIFGVWGEVNTGELFF.

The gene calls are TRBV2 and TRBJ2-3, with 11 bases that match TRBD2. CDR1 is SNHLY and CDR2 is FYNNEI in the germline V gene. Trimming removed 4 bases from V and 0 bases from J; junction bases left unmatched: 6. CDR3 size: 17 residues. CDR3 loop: CASSVLAGGPSTDTQYF. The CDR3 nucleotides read TGTGCCAGCAGTGTCCTAGCGGGGGGCCCTAGCACAGATACGCAGTATTTT.

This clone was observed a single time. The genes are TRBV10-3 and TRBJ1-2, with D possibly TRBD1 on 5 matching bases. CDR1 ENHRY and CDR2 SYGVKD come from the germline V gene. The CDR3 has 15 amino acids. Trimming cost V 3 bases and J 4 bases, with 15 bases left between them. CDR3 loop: CAISDPGRHLYGYTF. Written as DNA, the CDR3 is TGTGCCATCAGTGACCCGGGACGGCACCTCTATGGCTACACCTTC.

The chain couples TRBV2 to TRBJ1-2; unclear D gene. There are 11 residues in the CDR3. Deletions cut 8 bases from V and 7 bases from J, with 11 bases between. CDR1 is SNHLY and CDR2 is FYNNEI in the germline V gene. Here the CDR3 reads CASLSGGGYTF. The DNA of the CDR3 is TGTGCCAGCCTCTCCGGCGGTGGCTACACCTTC.

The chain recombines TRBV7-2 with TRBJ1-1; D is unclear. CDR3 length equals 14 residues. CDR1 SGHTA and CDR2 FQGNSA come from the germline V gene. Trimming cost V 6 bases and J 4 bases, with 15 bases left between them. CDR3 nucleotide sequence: TGTGCCAGCAGTCATGATGGGAGTGCCACTGAAGCTTTCTTT. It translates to CASSHDGSATEAFF.

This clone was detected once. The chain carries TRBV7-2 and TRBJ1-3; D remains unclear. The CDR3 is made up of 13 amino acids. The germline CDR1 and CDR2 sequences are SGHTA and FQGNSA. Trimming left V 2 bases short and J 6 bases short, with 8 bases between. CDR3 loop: CASSLSFTNTIYF. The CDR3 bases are TGTGCCAGCAGCTTATCTTTCACAAACACCATATATTTT.

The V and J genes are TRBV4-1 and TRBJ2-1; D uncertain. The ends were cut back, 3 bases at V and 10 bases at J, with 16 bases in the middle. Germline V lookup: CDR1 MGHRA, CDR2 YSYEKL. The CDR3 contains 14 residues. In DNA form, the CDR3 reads TGCGCCAGCAGCCACCACAACGGACCTCAGGAGCAGTTCTTC. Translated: CASSHHNGPQEQFF.

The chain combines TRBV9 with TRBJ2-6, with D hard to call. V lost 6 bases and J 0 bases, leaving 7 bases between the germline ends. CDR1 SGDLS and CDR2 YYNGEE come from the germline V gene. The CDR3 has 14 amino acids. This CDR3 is CASKSRSGANVLTF. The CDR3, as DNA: TGTGCCAGCAAGAGTCGCTCTGGGGCCAACGTCCTGACTTTC.

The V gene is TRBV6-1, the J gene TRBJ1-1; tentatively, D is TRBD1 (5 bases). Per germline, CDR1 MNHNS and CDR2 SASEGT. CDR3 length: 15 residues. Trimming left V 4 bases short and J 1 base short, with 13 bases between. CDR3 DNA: TGTGCCAGCAGTGTAAACGGGGCTAAGAACACTGAAGCTTTCTTT. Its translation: CASSVNGAKNTEAFF.

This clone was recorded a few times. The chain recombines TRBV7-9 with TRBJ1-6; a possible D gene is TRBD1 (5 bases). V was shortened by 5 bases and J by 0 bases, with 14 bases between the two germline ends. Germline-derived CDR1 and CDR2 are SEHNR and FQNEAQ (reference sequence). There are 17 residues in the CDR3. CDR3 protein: CASSPRGGSSYNSPLHF. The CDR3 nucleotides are TGTGCCAGCAGCCCCCGGGGGGGGAGCTCCTATAATTCACCCCTCCACTTT.

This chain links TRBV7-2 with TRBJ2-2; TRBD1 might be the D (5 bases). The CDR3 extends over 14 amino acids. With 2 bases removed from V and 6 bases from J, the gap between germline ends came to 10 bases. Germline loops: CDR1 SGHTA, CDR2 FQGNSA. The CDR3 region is CASSLTDNSGELFF. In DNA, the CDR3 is TGTGCCAGCAGCTTAACGGACAATTCCGGGGAGCTGTTTTTT.

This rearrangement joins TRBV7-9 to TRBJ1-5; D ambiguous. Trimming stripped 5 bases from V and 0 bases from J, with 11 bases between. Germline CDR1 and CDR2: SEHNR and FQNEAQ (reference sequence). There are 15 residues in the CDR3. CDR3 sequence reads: CASSPGRDSNQPQHF. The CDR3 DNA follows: TGTGCCAGCAGCCCTGGACGGGATAGCAATCAGCCCCAGCATTTT.

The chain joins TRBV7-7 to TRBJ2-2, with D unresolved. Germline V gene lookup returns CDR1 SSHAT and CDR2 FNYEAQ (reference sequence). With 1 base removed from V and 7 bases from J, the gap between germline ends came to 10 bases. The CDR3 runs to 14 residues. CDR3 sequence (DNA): TGTGCCAGCAGCTTAGGGCCCGTTGGCGGGGAGCTGTTTTTT. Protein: CASSLGPVGGELFF.

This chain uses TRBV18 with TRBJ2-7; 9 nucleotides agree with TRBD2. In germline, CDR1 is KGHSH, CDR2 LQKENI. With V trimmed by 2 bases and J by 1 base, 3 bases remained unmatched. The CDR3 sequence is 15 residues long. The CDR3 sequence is CASSPRLAGSYEQYF. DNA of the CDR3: TGTGCCAGCTCACCAAGGCTAGCGGGGTCCTACGAGCAGTACTTC.

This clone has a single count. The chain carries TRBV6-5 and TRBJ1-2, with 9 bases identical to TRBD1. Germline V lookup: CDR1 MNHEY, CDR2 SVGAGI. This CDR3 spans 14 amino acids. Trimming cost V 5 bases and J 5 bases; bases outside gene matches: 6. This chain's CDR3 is CASSPGQGLYGYTF. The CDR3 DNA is TGTGCCAGCAGTCCGGGACAGGGATTATATGGCTACACCTTC.